Given below is one T cell receptor beta chain in context. Its antigen is not known. This sample was included in a study of CD8+ T cells in alopecia areata. The study's findings and limits: Scalp samples also yield sequences of resident alphabeta T cells from normal skin. The study found higher clonality in lesional than normal scalp, especially in alopecia totalis/universalis. Researchers reported that TCR sharing among patients proved less clear than in mice, possibly HLA-linked.

V lost 3 bases and J lost 2, with 15 bases in between. The germline V gene has CDR1 SGDLS and CDR2 YYNGEE. The CDR3 covers 15 residues. Sequencing templates came from extracted RNA that was reverse transcribed into cDNA. Clones were read by immunoSEQ multiplex PCR, and TCRdb kept only the in-frame ones, dropping some. The data show approximately 150,000 clones, with about 67% seen just once and roughly 11% held by the top ten. Researchers took lesional scalp punch biopsies and peripheral blood from people who were alopecia areata patients. The clonotype originates from a human donor with alopecia areata. Sequenced here: CD8+ T cells sorted from blood, sampled at week 0. J is TRBJ2-7 and V is TRBV9; TRBD1 is a possible D gene (5 bases). The CDR3 bases are TGTGCCAGCAGCGCCAACCTAGACAGCACCTACGAGCAGTACTTC. This translates into CASSANLDSTYEQYF.